Described below is a single T cell receptor (beta chain) sequence and its context. Germline CDR1 SGHVS, CDR2 FQNEAQ. CDR3 size: 13 residues. V trimming: 3 bases; J trimming: 14 bases; junction bases outside the gene matches: 8. The data originate from a study of blood T cell repertoires in COVID-19. Data came from immunoSEQ multiplex PCR; TCRdb stores just in-frame clones and leaves some out. Counted here are roughly 230,000 clones, 70% to 90% occurring once; the ten biggest clones make up 6.6%. Within 2 weeks before study entry, exposed participants met a COVID-19 case. This rearrangement joins TRBV7-8 to TRBJ2-1, with 9 bases identical to TRBD2. The sequenced material came from PBMCs or T cells enriched from blood (not recorded which). The receptor was derived from a woman between 45 and 60 years old who had been exposed to COVID-19. Here the CDR3 DNA reads TGTGCCAGCAGCTTGGGACTAGCTGGATTCGAGTTCTTC. Translated, it gives CASSLGLAGFEFF.